A single sample is the source of the 30 T cell receptor beta chains below, sequenced in a study of cytomegalovirus exposure and HLA in healthy donors. Vbeta (60) and Jbeta (13) primers were used in the PCR. TCRdb's table, derived via immunoSEQ multiplex PCR, lists solely in-frame clones and lacks some. The sample gives 110,000 or so clones, approximately 75% of which show up once; 4.9% is in the top ten. Material: PBMCs. All receptors derive from a man aged 45 to 65 in good health and CMV-seropositive.

The chain carries TRBV6-1 and TRBJ2-2, with D perhaps TRBD2 (6 bases). V was trimmed by 7 bases and J by 1 base, leaving 10 bases between them. The CDR3 has 14 amino acids. Per the germline V gene, CDR1 is MNHNS and CDR2 is SASEGT. CDR3 DNA: TGTGCCAGCAAGAACGGGGGGAACACCGGGGAGCTGTTTTTT. This gives the protein CASKNGGNTGELFF.

This rearrangement joins TRBV6-5 to TRBJ1-1; D call uncertain. The CDR3 has 15 amino acids. Trimming took off 7 bases at V and 6 bases at J, with 21 bases between the two ends. Germline V lookup: CDR1 MNHEY, CDR2 SVGAGI. The CDR3, as DNA: TGTGCCAGCAATAGCCGGGAAGGGAAGAGCCCTGAAGCTTTCTTT. This sequence encodes CASNSREGKSPEAFF.

The rearrangement links TRBV7-8 to TRBJ1-2; tentatively, D is TRBD1 (5 bases). V was pared by 5 bases and J by 2 bases, with 15 bases between. CDR3 size: 15 residues. From germline, CDR1 is SGHVS and CDR2 FQNEAQ. CDR3 sequence: CASSQSTGTNYGYTF. CDR3 nucleotides: TGTGCCAGCAGCCAGAGCACAGGAACCAACTATGGCTACACCTTC. Supplemented by reference TRBV7-8 and TRBJ1-2, the full variable domain reads GAGVSQSPRYKVAKRGQDVALRCDPISGHVSLFWYQQALGQGPEFLTYFQNEAQLDKSGLPSDRFFAERPEGSVSTLKIQRTQQEDSAVYLCASSQSTGTNYGYTFGSGTRLTVV.

The V gene is TRBV10-1, the J gene TRBJ1-2; the D gene is possibly TRBD1 (6 bases). Germline lookup yields CDR1 WNHNN and CDR2 SYGVQD (reference sequence). The CDR3 has 15 residues. Trimming stripped 6 bases from V and 4 bases from J, with 18 bases between. CDR3 loop: CASRPVGAYGYGYTF. The DNA for the CDR3 is TGCGCCAGCAGACCTGTGGGGGCGTATGGCTATGGCTACACCTTC.

V is TRBV14 and J is TRBJ1-5; possible D gene TRBD1, 5 bases. The V and J ends lost 4 bases and 6 bases respectively, with 13 bases between them. The CDR3 is made up of 14 amino acids. From germline, CDR1 is SGHDN and CDR2 FVKESK. CDR3 in amino acids: CASSRHRKAQPQHF. CDR3 DNA: TGTGCCAGCAGCCGACACAGGAAGGCTCAGCCCCAGCATTTT.

This clone has at least ten counts. This chain uses TRBV5-1 with TRBJ1-1; TRBD1 matches 7 bases. This CDR3 has 14 amino acids. With 1 base clipped from V and 4 bases from J, the junction kept 4 bases outside the gene matches. Germline CDR1 SGHRS, CDR2 YFSETQ. CDR3 in DNA: TGCGCCAGCAGCTTGTCGACAGGGCTCACTGAAGCTTTCTTT. This codes for CASSLSTGLTEAFF.

V usage is TRBV6-1 and J usage is TRBJ1-5; possibly TRBD1 for D (6 bases). This CDR3 spans 15 amino acids. The V end lost 6 bases, the J end lost 3 bases, and 15 bases lay between the germline ends. CDR1 and CDR2 from the germline V gene are MNHNS and SASEGT. CDR3 amino acids: CASRADRRPNQPQHF. In DNA form, the CDR3 reads TGTGCCAGCAGGGCCGACAGGCGACCCAATCAGCCCCAGCATTTT.

This chain connects TRBV9 to TRBJ2-7, with 8 bases fitting TRBD1. CDR1 and CDR2 from the germline V gene are SGDLS and YYNGEE. Trimming at V came to 4 bases and at J to 3 bases, leaving 6 bases not matched to a gene. The CDR3 runs to 14 residues. CDR3: CASSTGDRSYEQYF. The CDR3 bases are TGTGCCAGCAGCACGGGGGACAGGAGCTACGAGCAGTACTTC.

The sample holds a few counts of this clone. The junction differs from germline at one of its ends, possibly a read error. The chain links TRBV4-2 to TRBJ1-2; 7 positions agree with TRBD1. This CDR3 comprises 12 residues. Per germline, CDR1 LGHNA and CDR2 YNFKEQ. Here the CDR3 reads CASSQGQGVPDF. The CDR3 DNA reads TGTGCCAGCAGCCAAGGACAGGGAGTCCCTGACTTC.

CDR3 DNA sequence: TGTGCCAGCAGCAAAGCGCTCCTGACAGGACCCTACGAGCAGTACTTC. It specifies CASSKALLTGPYEQYF. V usage is TRBV21-1 and J usage is TRBJ2-7; the table's TRBD1 call for D was not verified on the DNA. TRBV21-1 is designated a pseudogene. This CDR3 spans 16 amino acids.

The chain is built from TRBV9 and TRBJ2-5, with TRBD1 identical over 10 bases. Unmatched junction bases numbered 2, after V lost 0 bases and J lost 3 bases. Germline assignment: CDR1 SGDLS and CDR2 YYNGEE. This CDR3 region has 15 residues. CDR3 residues: CASSVGGTGEETQYF. In DNA, the CDR3 is TGTGCCAGCAGCGTAGGAGGGACAGGGGAAGAGACCCAGTACTTC.

This chain joins TRBV13 and TRBJ2-7; D is undetermined. The CDR3 is 11 amino acids. With 5 bases removed from V and 6 bases from J, the gap between germline ends came to 8 bases. From germline, CDR1 is PRHDT and CDR2 FYEKMQ (reference sequence). CDR3 residues: CASSRVGEQYF. For the CDR3, the DNA is TGTGCCAGCAGCCGGGTCGGCGAGCAGTACTTC.

This clone occurred once. The chain is built from TRBV7-2 and TRBJ2-7, with a weak D call TRBD1 (6 bases). Germline lookup yields CDR1 SGHTA and CDR2 FQGNSA. The CDR3 extends over 17 amino acids. Trimming left V 1 base short and J 1 base short, with 17 bases between. In DNA, the CDR3 is TGTGCCAGCAGCTTAGTTGGACAGACCGTACCATCCTACGAGCAGTACTTC. Translating it yields CASSLVGQTVPSYEQYF.

The chain combines TRBV10-3 with TRBJ1-5; 7 bases align to TRBD1. Losses at the gene ends were 10 bases for V and 0 bases for J; bases not matched to a gene: 6. The V gene's germline CDR1 is ENHRY and CDR2 SYGVKD. This CDR3 has 14 residues. The CDR3: CATRDRVSNQPQHF. In nucleotides, the CDR3 is TGTGCCACCAGAGACAGGGTTAGCAATCAGCCCCAGCATTTT.

V is TRBV5-1 and J is TRBJ2-7; weak D call: TRBD2 (5 bases). Between the trimmed V and J ends, which lost 4 bases and 4 bases, there was a span of 18 bases. Germline values: CDR1 SGHRS, CDR2 YFSETQ. The CDR3 totals 15 residues. The CDR3 reads CASSPQPAGNYEQYF. CDR3 DNA sequence: TGCGCCAGCAGCCCACAACCGGCCGGGAATTACGAGCAGTACTTC. The complete variable domain, with remaining parts taken from reference TRBV5-1 and TRBJ2-7, reads KAGVTQTPRYLIKTRGQQVTLSCSPISGHRSVSWYQQTPGQGLQFLFEYFSETQRNKGNFPGRFSGRQFSNSRSEMNVSTLELGDSALYLCASSPQPAGNYEQYFGPGTRLTVT.

The chain carries TRBV11-2 and TRBJ1-1, with D possibly TRBD1 on 5 matching bases. The CDR3 contains 13 residues. V was pared by 4 bases and J by 1 base, with 7 bases between. Germline V gene lookup returns CDR1 SGHAT and CDR2 FQNNGV. As DNA, the CDR3 is TGTGCCAGCAGCTACACAGGGAACACTGAAGCTTTCTTT. The encoded protein is CASSYTGNTEAFF.

The chain employs TRBV5-1 and TRBJ1-2; D gene ambiguous. V gave up 4 bases and J gave up 8 bases, with 24 bases separating them. The length of the CDR3 is 16 residues. Germline V gene lookup returns CDR1 SGHRS and CDR2 YFSETQ. This CDR3 is CASSPGYDLRGSGYTF. As DNA, the CDR3 is TGCGCCAGCAGCCCGGGTTATGATCTGAGAGGTTCCGGCTACACCTTC.

The gene calls are TRBV5-8 and TRBJ1-1; D is uncertain. The CDR3 covers 16 residues. Germline CDR1 SGHTS, CDR2 YDEGEE. The V gene lost 0 bases and the J gene lost 3 bases, with 15 bases spanning the gap. CDR3 loop: CASSLGWRPADTEAFF. CDR3 nucleotides: TGTGCCAGCAGCTTGGGCTGGCGGCCTGCGGACACTGAAGCTTTCTTT.

This rearrangement joins TRBV19 to TRBJ1-1; 8 bases are a match to TRBD1. Germline assignment: CDR1 LNHDA and CDR2 SQIVND (reference sequence). Trimming removed 3 bases from V and 0 bases from J; junction bases left unmatched: 3. CDR3 length: 15 residues. CDR3 region: CASSIRTGLNTEAFF. The CDR3 DNA is TGTGCCAGTAGTATTAGGACAGGGTTGAACACTGAAGCTTTCTTT. The whole variable domain, filled in from reference TRBV19 and TRBJ1-1, reads DGGITQSPKYLFRKEGQNVTLSCEQNLNHDAMYWYRQDPGQGLRLIYYSQIVNDFQKGDIAEGYSVSREKKESFPLTVTSAQKNPTAFYLCASSIRTGLNTEAFFGQGTRLTVV.

Turning to this clone: A junction boundary mismatches the germline segment, possibly from a read error. The chain carries TRBV7-7 and TRBJ2-1, with 9 bases lining up with TRBD2. This CDR3 contains 14 residues. The germline V gene has CDR1 SSHAT and CDR2 FNYEAQ (reference sequence). This CDR3 is CASSLAGGWNEQFF. In nucleotides, the CDR3 is TGTGCTAGCAGCTTGGCGGGGGGGTGGAATGAGCAGTTCTTC.

The chain combines TRBV18 with TRBJ2-1; 10 bases fit TRBD2. In germline, CDR1 is KGHSH, CDR2 LQKENI. With 3 bases clipped from V and 7 bases from J, the junction kept 6 bases outside the gene matches. CDR3 length equals 15 residues. The CDR3 DNA reads as TGTGCCAGCTCACCGGCTAGCGGGGGTAGGAATGAGCAGTTCTTC. Translating gives CASSPASGGRNEQFF.

The rearrangement links TRBV2 to TRBJ1-1; 7 nucleotides align to TRBD1. V gave up 6 bases and J gave up 4 bases; unmatched junction bases: 5. The CDR3 sequence is 13 residues long. Germline lookup yields CDR1 SNHLY and CDR2 FYNNEI. CDR3 sequence reads: CASRTGYSTEAFF. The CDR3 nucleotides are TGTGCCAGCAGGACAGGGTACAGCACTGAAGCTTTCTTT.

V and J are TRBV27 and TRBJ2-7; 9 nucleotides match TRBD1. The CDR3 contains 17 residues. The J segment lost 3 bases and the V segment lost 3 bases, leaving 12 bases of the junction unmatched. Germline loops: CDR1 MNHEY, CDR2 SMNVEV (reference sequence). Written as DNA, the CDR3 is TGTGCCAGCAGTTTCCAAAACCGGGACAGGGCTTACTACGAGCAGTACTTC. Translating it yields CASSFQNRDRAYYEQYF.

This sequence joins TRBV19 and TRBJ2-1, with D possibly TRBD2 on 7 matching bases. The V gene lost 3 bases and the J gene lost 2 bases, with 17 bases spanning the gap. The CDR3 contains 17 residues. Germline assignment: CDR1 LNHDA and CDR2 SQIVND (reference sequence). Here the CDR3 DNA reads TGTGCCAGTAGTATCAGGAGGGGGGAGGGCCCCTACAATGAGCAGTTCTTC. This translates into CASSIRRGEGPYNEQFF.

A few counts support this clone. The V and J genes are TRBV11-2 and TRBJ2-5, with TRBD2 matching over 9 bases. The CDR3 length is 14 residues. From germline, CDR1 is SGHAT and CDR2 FQNNGV. V lost 5 bases and J lost 3; bases outside the gene matches: 4. This CDR3 reads CASSPIAGEETQYF. The CDR3 coding sequence is TGTGCCAGCAGCCCGATAGCGGGGGAAGAGACCCAGTACTTC.

The rearrangement joins TRBV7-6 to TRBJ2-2; D might be TRBD2 (5 bases). The V end lost 5 bases, the J end lost 4 bases, and 14 bases lay between the germline ends. The CDR3 contains 15 residues. Germline CDR1 and CDR2: SGHVS and FNYEAQ. CDR3 sequence: CASSLLLAGTGELFF. DNA for the CDR3: TGTGCCAGCAGCCTCCTCCTCGCGGGCACCGGGGAGCTGTTTTTT.

This clone was detected only a few times. The V gene is TRBV11-3, the J gene TRBJ2-7, with TRBD2 matching 7 bases. CDR3 length: 13 residues. V shed 5 bases and J 2 bases; nucleotides not matched to a gene: 3. Germline V CDR1 and CDR2: SGHNT, YENEEA. CDR3 nucleotides: TGTGCCAGCAGCCCGGGACTAACCTACGAGCAGTACTTC. This gives the protein CASSPGLTYEQYF. Combining the CDR3 with reference TRBV11-3 and TRBJ2-7 gives the whole variable domain EAGVVQSPRYKIIEKKQPVAFWCNPISGHNTLYWYLQNLGQGPELLIRYENEEAVDDSQLPKDRFSAERLKGVDSTLKIQPAELGDSAVYLCASSPGLTYEQYFGPGTRLTVT.

The chain employs TRBV5-1 and TRBJ2-1, with 8 bases matching TRBD1. V dropped 4 bases and J dropped 5; count of bases not matched to a gene: 8. Germline-derived CDR1 and CDR2 are SGHRS and YFSETQ. This CDR3 has 15 amino acids. The DNA of the CDR3 is TGCGCCAGCAGCCTAACGGGACAGGCTAACAATGAGCAGTTCTTC. Translated: CASSLTGQANNEQFF.

V gene TRBV5-4 combines with J gene TRBJ1-2; 10 nucleotides match TRBD1. Germline values: CDR1 SGHNT, CDR2 YYREEE (reference sequence). This CDR3 has 17 residues. V lost 2 bases, J lost 2 bases, and 9 bases stayed unmatched. The CDR3 region has the DNA TGTGCCAGCAGCTTATTGGGACAGGGGCGAGCAAACTATGGCTACACCTTC. This sequence encodes CASSLLGQGRANYGYTF.

The chain is built from TRBV18 and TRBJ1-3; D call uncertain. The CDR3 loop spans 15 amino acids. Trimming cost V 1 base and J 8 bases, with 15 bases left between them. Germline V gene data show CDR1 as KGHSH and CDR2 as LQKENI. The CDR3 reads CASSPRQAQKDTIYF. DNA for the CDR3: TGTGCCAGCTCACCACGACAAGCCCAAAAGGACACCATATATTTT.